This TCR beta chain emerged from a study of blood T cells in healthy people across ages. Study findings and constraints: Total diversity from one million sequenced T cells was likely underestimated.

The second PCR ran roughly 7 to 12 cycles with a sample-barcoded 5' primer and J-beta primers. Tagging of each cDNA molecule was performed by a template-switch adaptor with 12 random nucleotides. Using its own MiXCR run on the 5' RACE reads, TCRdb lists one record per CDR3 protein. The data hold 550,000 to 650,000 distinct CDR3 sequences, with 25% to 35% observed a single time. Trimming removed 5 bases from V and 4 bases from J, with 11 bases in between. This CDR3 region has 13 residues. Germline-derived CDR1 and CDR2 are ENHRY and SYGVKD. This clonotype has a count of ten or more. The antigen is unknown. Extraction yielded at least 5 micrograms of total RNA per sample.

The J gene is TRBJ1-1, the V gene TRBV10-3; D is possibly TRBD1 (5 bases). The TCR sequence derives from an elderly woman in good health. Specimen: blood. CDR3 in DNA: TGTGCCATCAGTCGGGACCTGGGCACTGAAGCTTTCTTT. Translation: CAISRDLGTEAFF.